This TCR beta chain appears in the sequencing data of a study of PD-L1 blockade in urothelial cancer. Regarding the study as a whole: Improved survival was predicted by pretreatment blood TCR clonality below the median.

Time point of the sample: peripheral blood 6 weeks after treatment start. Locally advanced or metastatic urothelial carcinoma affected the patients. All patients handed over anywhere from 1 to 8 samples, pretreatment and on-treatment. TCRdb keeps only in-frame clones here, not all; method: immunoSEQ multiplex PCR. The sample has approximately 79,000 clones, roughly 90% seen once. As for this clone: Its antigen is currently unknown.

This receptor was taken from a woman older than 75 with urothelial cancer. Sequencing was performed on PBMCs, taken around atezolizumab (anti-PD-L1) treatment.

The CDR3 DNA reads TGCAGCGTCGGGGATAGCAATCAGCCCCAGCATTTT. Its translation is CSVGDSNQPQHF. The chain couples TRBV29-1 to TRBJ1-5; D gene ambiguous. The germline V and J ends were trimmed by 6 bases and 0 bases, with 6 bases remaining between them. From germline, CDR1 is SQVTM and CDR2 ANQGSEA. The CDR3 has 12 amino acids.